This TCR beta chain was found in a study of T cells in Graves' hyperthyroidism and ophthalmopathy. Germline V gives CDR1 SGHTS, CDR2 YDEGEE. Trimming took 2 bases from V and 1 from J, leaving 9 bases between them. This CDR3 is 14 amino acids long. This clonotype turned up a few times. TCR beta CDR3 regions were amplified from RNA. The HTBI primer set served for first-round RT-PCR of the TCR CDR3. TCRdb re-derived calls from the multiplex PCR reads in MiXCR, one entry per CDR3 protein. The profile shows hundreds of thousands of distinct CDR3 sequences, 14% to 15% of them singletons. This chain links TRBV5-8 with TRBJ1-2; D gene unclear. The clonotype was recovered from a middle-aged woman with Graves' ophthalmopathy. The sequenced sample was blood. The CDR3, as DNA: TGTGCCAGCAGCTTTGGTGCGGGTAACTATGGCTACACCTTC. Residues: CASSFGAGNYGYTF.